The TCR beta chain described here comes from a study of blood T cell repertoires in COVID-19. In the study overall: The study drew acute and convalescent COVID-19 samples from the United States, Italy and Spain. In each case, the material was cDNA or gDNA derived from T cells, B-cell-depleted T cells, or PBMCs.

In the original analysis: Amplified reference gene primers provided the basis for estimating nucleated cell counts. TCRdb keeps only in-frame clones here, not all; method: immunoSEQ multiplex PCR. Clone size and the V and J calls come from that table; the DNA yielded D and trimming. The sample comprises around 300,000 clones, approximately 91% of which are singletons, and approximately 2% rests with the top ten. This CDR3 is 14 amino acids long. Germline assignment: CDR1 KGHDR and CDR2 SFDVKD. V gave up 12 bases and J gave up 2 bases; unmatched junction bases: 10. Enrolled during active infection, Seattle patients were then followed longitudinally.

The rearrangement uses TRBV24-1 and TRBJ1-2; 8 bases align to TRBD1. The sequenced material came from peripheral blood. The TCR sequence derives from a woman in her twenties or thirties with COVID-19, enrolled during active disease. In nucleotides, the CDR3 is TGTGCCCCTTACCGGACAGGGATGAACTATGGCTACACCTTC. Translating gives CAPYRTGMNYGYTF.